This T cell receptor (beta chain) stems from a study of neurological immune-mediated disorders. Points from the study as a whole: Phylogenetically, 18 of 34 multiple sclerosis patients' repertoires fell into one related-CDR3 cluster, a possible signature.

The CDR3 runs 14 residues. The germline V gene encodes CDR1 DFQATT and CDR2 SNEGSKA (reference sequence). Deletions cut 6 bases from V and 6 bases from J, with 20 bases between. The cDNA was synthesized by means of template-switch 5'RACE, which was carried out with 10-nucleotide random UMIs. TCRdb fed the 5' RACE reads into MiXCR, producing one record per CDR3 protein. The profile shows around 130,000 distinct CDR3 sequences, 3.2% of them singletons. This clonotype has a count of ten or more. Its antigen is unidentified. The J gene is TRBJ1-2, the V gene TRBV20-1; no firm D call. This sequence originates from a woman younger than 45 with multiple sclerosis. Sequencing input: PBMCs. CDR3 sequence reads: CSAFAGPGVDGYTF. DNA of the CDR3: TGCAGTGCCTTCGCCGGCCCTGGAGTAGATGGCTACACCTTC.